One sample yielded the 2 T cell receptor beta chains listed below, sequenced in a study of cytomegalovirus exposure and HLA in healthy donors. PCR primers comprised 60 Vbeta and 13 Jbeta primers. Libraries were prepared by immunoSEQ multiplex PCR; TCRdb keeps only in-frame clonotypes and omits some of them. Here the sample spans about 150,000 clones, 65% to 75% being singletons. Sequencing used PBMCs. The receptor set was obtained from a man between 18 and 29 years old in good health and CMV-seronegative.

With respect to this clone: This CDR3 is also generated by other DNA sequences in the sample. V is TRBV29-1 and J is TRBJ2-5; possibly TRBD1 for D (6 bases). Trimming cost V 6 bases and J 3 bases, with 17 bases left between them. There are 14 residues in the CDR3. Germline values: CDR1 SQVTM, CDR2 ANQGSEA. The CDR3 sequence is CSVENTGKEETQYF. The CDR3 DNA reads TGCAGCGTCGAAAACACAGGGAAGGAAGAGACCCAGTACTTC. Full variable domain (missing parts from reference TRBV29-1 and TRBJ2-5): SAVISQKPSRDICQRGTSLTIQCQVDSQVTMMFWYRQQPGQSLTLIATANQGSEATYESGFVIDKFPISRPNLTFSTLTVSNMSPEDSSIYLCSVENTGKEETQYFGPGTRLLVL.

This clone appeared a single time. The chain couples TRBV18 to TRBJ1-5; D is uncertain. The CDR3 is 16 amino acids. Trimming shortened V by 2 bases and J by 0 bases, and 11 bases separated the two germline ends. CDR1 and CDR2 from the germline V gene are KGHSH and LQKENI. This CDR3 is CASSPLGGVSNQPQHF. In nucleotides, the CDR3 is TGTGCCAGCTCACCATTGGGCGGGGTTAGCAATCAGCCCCAGCATTTT. The full variable domain, completed using reference TRBV18 and TRBJ1-5, is NAGVMQNPRHLVRRRGQEARLRCSPMKGHSHVYWYRQLPEEGLKFMVYLQKENIIDESGMPKERFSAEFPKEGPSILRIQQVVRGDSAAYFCASSPLGGVSNQPQHFGDGTRLSIL.